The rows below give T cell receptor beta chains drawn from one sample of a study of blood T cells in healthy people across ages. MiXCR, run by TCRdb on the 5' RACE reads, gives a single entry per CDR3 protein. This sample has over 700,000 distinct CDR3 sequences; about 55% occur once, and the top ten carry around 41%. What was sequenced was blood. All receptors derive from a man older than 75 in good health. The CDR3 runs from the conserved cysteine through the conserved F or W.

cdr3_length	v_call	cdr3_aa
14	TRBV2	CASSRQAGDTEAFF
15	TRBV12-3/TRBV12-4	CACSPTAGRANVLTF
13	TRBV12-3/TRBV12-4	CASSLGASSEQYF
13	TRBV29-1	CSVRRQMNTEAFF
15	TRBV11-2	CASSLRLAGTYEQYF
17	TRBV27	CASRGSGTGFTTHGYTF
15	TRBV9	CASSLGQANTGELFF
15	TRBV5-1	CASSLDGSLTYEQYF
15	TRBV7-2	CASSPRGIAKNIQYF
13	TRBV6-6	CASRGQFTDTQYF
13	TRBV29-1	CSVGDSAVETQYF
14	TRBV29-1	CSVTSGSLRVTQYF
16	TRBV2	CASSELAGGFTDTQYF
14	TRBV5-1	CASSVQEMNTEAFF
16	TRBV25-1	CASSARAGSYNSPLHF
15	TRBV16	CASSQEDYFNEKLFF
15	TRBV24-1	CATSDSRTGRTEAFF
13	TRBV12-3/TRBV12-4	CASTRDSYNEQFF
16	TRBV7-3	CASSLTGLAGGGEQFF
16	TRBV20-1	CSASIPRASGKATQYF
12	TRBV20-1	CSTPAQGWEQYF
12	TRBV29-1	CSVKRGSDTQYF
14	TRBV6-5	CASSREGRTDTQYF
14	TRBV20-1	CSARPTGVAETQYF
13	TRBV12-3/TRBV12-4	CASSRPFQETQYF
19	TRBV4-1	CASSQDETSGYWVGNEQFF
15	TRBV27	CASSLLGGRGTEAFF
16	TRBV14	CASSEHSGTGGNEQFF
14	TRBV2	CASRPLAGVETQYF
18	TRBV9	CASSVGSGVRSGANVLTF
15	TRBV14	CASSRLLAGDNEQFF